A selection of T cell receptor beta chains follows, all from one sample in a study of tumor-infiltrating lymphocytes in primary liver carcinoma. TCRdb re-called the multiplex PCR reads with MiXCR, one entry per CDR3 protein. The repertoire holds about 120,000 distinct CDR3 sequences, with 65% as singletons. Sequenced: liver tumor tissue from sampling region 1. These receptors were collected from a woman aged 55-70 years with primary liver carcinoma and hepatitis B virus infection. Each CDR3 is given with its conserved first and last residue.

CANSDPGTYKTQYF	TRBV6-2/TRBV6-3
CASSSPGRGYHGYTF	TRBV28
CASSTPGSGSGMQYF	TRBV7-2
CVSSPGDAGDYTF	TRBV11-3
CSVSQSGAEKTQYF	TRBV29-1
CASSWAGFGYTF	TRBV11-3
CANSEAWTDTQYF	TRBV6-1
CASSSRTSGITDTQYF	TRBV5-1
CASKRARTEGLFF	TRBV14
CAISDFGGYQETQYF	TRBV10-3
CASSVGQGGEKLFF	TRBV6-6
CASSPGRVCTDTRYF	TRBV11-2
CASSLNYGYTF	TRBV12-3/TRBV12-4
CANSLGLARDTQYF	TRBV11-2
CASSSTLNSRPQHF	TRBV28
CASSQDRTSGNEQFF	TRBV4-2
CASSRTGTVHNEQFF	TRBV14
CASSSTKGGHEQFF	TRBV28
CASSPSWTGWEEKLFF	TRBV7-9